One sample yielded the 5 T cell receptor beta chains listed below, sequenced in a study of blood T cell repertoires in COVID-19. Repertoires were generated with immunoSEQ multiplex PCR, while TCRdb's copy carries only in-frame clones and drops some. The data show fewer than 500,000 clones, about nine tenths seen once. Sequencing was carried out using PBMCs or T cells enriched from blood (not recorded which). These receptors were taken from a woman younger than 30 who had recovered from COVID-19.

This rearrangement joins TRBV12-3 or TRBV12-4 to TRBJ1-2; D perhaps matches TRBD1 (6 bases). Between the trimmed V and J ends, which lost 5 bases and 4 bases, there was a span of 11 bases. The CDR3 length is 13 residues. The DNA of the CDR3 is TGTGCCAGCAGTGTGGACAGTCTCTATGGCTACACCTTC. It encodes CASSVDSLYGYTF.

The J gene is TRBJ2-7, the V gene TRBV7-6, with D possibly matching TRBD1 (6 bases). V lost 8 bases, J lost 5 bases, and 19 bases lay in between. The CDR3 length is 14 residues. Germline V lookup: CDR1 SGHVS, CDR2 FNYEAQ. The CDR3: CASGDTGTSHEQYF. In DNA, the CDR3 is TGTGCCAGCGGAGATACCGGGACATCTCACGAGCAGTACTTC.

This chain uses TRBV6-4 with TRBJ1-5; possible D gene TRBD1, 6 bases. The length of the CDR3 is 20 residues. The germline V and J ends were trimmed by 4 bases and 3 bases, with 28 bases remaining between them. Germline CDR1 MRHNA, CDR2 SNTAGT. CDR3 coding DNA: TGTGCCAGCAGTGCTCTTAAAGTGGCAGGGGCCTATCCTCTCAATCAGCCCCAGCATTTT. Protein sequence: CASSALKVAGAYPLNQPQHF.

The rearrangement uses TRBV12-3 or TRBV12-4 and TRBJ2-3; 10 bases agree with TRBD2. This CDR3 has 13 residues. V gave up 7 bases and J gave up 5 bases; unmatched junction bases: 3. For the CDR3, the DNA is TGTGCCAGCACTAGCGGGGGCCTAGATACGCAGTATTTT. It is translated as CASTSGGLDTQYF.

The chain employs TRBV4-1 and TRBJ1-2, with 11 bases aligning to TRBD1. The CDR3 has 15 residues. The V and J ends lost 4 bases and 2 bases, in that order; junction bases with no gene match: 3. Germline assignment: CDR1 MGHRA and CDR2 YSYEKL. The CDR3 DNA follows: TGCGCCAGCAGCCCCGGACAGGGGGCGAACTATGGCTACACCTTC. Translating it yields CASSPGQGANYGYTF.